This TCR beta chain appears in the sequencing data of a study of T cell changes during pregnancy in multiple sclerosis. Only in-frame clones appear in the TCRdb table, and some are missing; sequencing was by immunoSEQ multiplex PCR. The sample includes roughly 84,000 clones, around 95% of them seen just once. The TCR was taken from a female donor in good health, enrolled as a control in a pregnancy study. This specimen was peripheral blood, taken in the third trimester of pregnancy.

DNA of the CDR3: TGTGCCACCAGCAGAGCGGGGGGAGTCTATACGCAGTATTTT. It codes for CATSRAGGVYTQYF. This chain connects TRBV15 to TRBJ2-3; 7 bases map to TRBD2. With 1 base clipped from V and 7 bases from J, the junction kept 5 bases outside the gene matches. The CDR3 runs to 14 residues. CDR1 is LNHNV, CDR2 YYDKDF, per germline (reference sequence). Together with reference TRBV15 and TRBJ2-3, the CDR3 gives the full variable domain: DAMVIQNPRYQVTQFGKPVTLSCSQTLNHNVMYWYQQKSSQAPKLLFHYYDKDFNNEADTPDNFQSRRPNTSFCFLDIRSPGLGDTAMYLCATSRAGGVYTQYFGPGTRLTVL.